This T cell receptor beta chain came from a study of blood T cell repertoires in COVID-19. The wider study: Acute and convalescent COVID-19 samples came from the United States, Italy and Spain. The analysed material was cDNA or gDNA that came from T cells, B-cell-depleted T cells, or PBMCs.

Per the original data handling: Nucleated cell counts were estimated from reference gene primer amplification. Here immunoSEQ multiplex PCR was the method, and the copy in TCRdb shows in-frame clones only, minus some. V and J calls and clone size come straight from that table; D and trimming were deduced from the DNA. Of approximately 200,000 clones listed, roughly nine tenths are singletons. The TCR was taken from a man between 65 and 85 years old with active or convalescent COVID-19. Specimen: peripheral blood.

The CDR3 region is CASSGFAGDNEQFF. In nucleotides, the CDR3 is TGTGCCAGCAGCGGTTTCGCGGGGGACAATGAGCAGTTCTTC. The chain uses TRBV5-6 and TRBJ2-1, with 7 bases matching TRBD2. The germline V gene encodes CDR1 SGHDT and CDR2 YYEEEE. This CDR3 is built from 14 residues. The V segment lost 4 bases and the J segment 5 bases; nucleotides outside the gene matches: 6.